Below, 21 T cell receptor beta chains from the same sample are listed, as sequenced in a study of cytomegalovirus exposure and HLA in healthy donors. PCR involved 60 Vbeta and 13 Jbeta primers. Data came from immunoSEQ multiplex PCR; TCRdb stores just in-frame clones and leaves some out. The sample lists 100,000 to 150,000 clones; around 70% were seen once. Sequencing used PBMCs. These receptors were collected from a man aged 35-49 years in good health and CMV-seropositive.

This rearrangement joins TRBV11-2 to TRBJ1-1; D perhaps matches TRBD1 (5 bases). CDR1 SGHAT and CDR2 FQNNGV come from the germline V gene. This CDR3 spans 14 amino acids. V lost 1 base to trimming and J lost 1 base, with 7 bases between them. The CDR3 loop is CASSLGTRNTEAFF. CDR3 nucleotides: TGTGCCAGCAGCTTAGGGACACGGAACACTGAAGCTTTCTTT. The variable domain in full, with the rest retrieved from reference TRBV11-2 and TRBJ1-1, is EAGVAQSPRYKIIEKRQSVAFWCNPISGHATLYWYQQILGQGPKLLIQFQNNGVVDDSQLPKDRFSAERLKGVDSTLKIQPAKLEDSAVYLCASSLGTRNTEAFFGQGTRLTVV.

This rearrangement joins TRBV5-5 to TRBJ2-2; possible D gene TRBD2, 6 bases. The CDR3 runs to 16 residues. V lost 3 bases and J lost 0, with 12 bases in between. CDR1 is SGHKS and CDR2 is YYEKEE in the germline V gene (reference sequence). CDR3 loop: CASSSPGTPNTGELFF. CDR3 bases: TGTGCCAGCAGCTCACCCGGGACTCCGAACACCGGGGAGCTGTTTTTT.

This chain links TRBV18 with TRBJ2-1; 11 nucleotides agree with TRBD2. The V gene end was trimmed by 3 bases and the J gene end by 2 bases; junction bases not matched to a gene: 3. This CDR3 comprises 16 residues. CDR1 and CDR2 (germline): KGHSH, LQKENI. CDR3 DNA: TGTGCCAGCTCACCTACTAGCGGGGGCCCCTACAATGAGCAGTTCTTC. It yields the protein CASSPTSGGPYNEQFF.

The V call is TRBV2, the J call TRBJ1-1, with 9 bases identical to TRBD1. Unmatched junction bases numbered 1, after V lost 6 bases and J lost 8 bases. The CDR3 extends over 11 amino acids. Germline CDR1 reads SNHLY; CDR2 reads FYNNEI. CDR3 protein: CASRGQGEAFF. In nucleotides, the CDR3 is TGTGCCAGCAGGGGACAGGGAGAAGCTTTCTTT.

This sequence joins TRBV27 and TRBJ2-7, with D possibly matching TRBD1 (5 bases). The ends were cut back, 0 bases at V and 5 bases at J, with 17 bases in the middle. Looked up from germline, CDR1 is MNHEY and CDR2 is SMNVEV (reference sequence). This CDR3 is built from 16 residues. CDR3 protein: CASSLSSGQRPNEQYF. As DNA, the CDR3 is TGTGCCAGCAGTTTATCTTCAGGGCAGAGGCCAAACGAGCAGTACTTC.

The DNA of the CDR3 is TGTGCCAGCAGCTTGGGGGCCGGGACAACTCTTTATGGCTACACCTTC. Protein sequence: CASSLGAGTTLYGYTF. The chain couples TRBV5-4 to TRBJ1-2; D might be TRBD1 (6 bases). Germline CDR1 reads SGHNT; CDR2 reads YYREEE (reference sequence). The CDR3 totals 16 residues. V was shortened by 0 bases and J by 5 bases, with 17 bases between the two germline ends.

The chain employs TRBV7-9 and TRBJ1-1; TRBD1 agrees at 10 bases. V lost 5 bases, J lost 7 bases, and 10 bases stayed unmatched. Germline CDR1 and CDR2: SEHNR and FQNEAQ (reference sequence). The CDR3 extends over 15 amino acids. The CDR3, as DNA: TGTGCCAGCAGCCCGGGACAGGGGCAAGGTATTGAAGCTTTCTTT. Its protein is CASSPGQGQGIEAFF.

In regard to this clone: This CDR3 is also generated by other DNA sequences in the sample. The CDR3 DNA is TGCAGCGTTCGGCCAGGGGGCTCTTACGAGCAGTACTTC. Protein sequence: CSVRPGGSYEQYF. The chain links TRBV29-1 to TRBJ2-7; 8 bases align to TRBD1. Trimming removed 5 bases from V and 4 bases from J; junction bases left unmatched: 7. The germline CDR1 and CDR2 sequences are SQVTM and ANQGSEA. The CDR3 runs 13 residues.

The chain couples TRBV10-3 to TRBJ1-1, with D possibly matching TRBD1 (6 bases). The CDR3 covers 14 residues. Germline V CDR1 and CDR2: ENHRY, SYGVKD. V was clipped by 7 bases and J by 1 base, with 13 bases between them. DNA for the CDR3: TGTGCCATCACCCTAGACAGGACGAACACTGAAGCTTTCTTT. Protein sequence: CAITLDRTNTEAFF.

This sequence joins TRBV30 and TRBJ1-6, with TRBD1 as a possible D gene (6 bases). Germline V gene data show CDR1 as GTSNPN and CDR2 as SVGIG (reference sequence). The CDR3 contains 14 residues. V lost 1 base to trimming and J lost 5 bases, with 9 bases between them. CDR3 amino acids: CAWSGWTDNSPLHF. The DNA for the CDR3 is TGTGCCTGGAGTGGGTGGACAGATAATTCACCCCTCCACTTT.

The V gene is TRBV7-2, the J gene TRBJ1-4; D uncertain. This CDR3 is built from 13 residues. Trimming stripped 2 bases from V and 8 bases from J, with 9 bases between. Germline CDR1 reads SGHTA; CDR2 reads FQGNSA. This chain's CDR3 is CASSLPPGEKLFF. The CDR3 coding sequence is TGTGCCAGCAGCTTACCCCCGGGGGAAAAACTGTTTTTT. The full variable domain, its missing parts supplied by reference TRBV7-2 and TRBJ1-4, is GAGVSQSPSNKVTEKGKDVELRCDPISGHTALYWYRQSLGQGLEFLIYFQGNSAPDKSGLPSDRFSAERTGGSVSTLTIQRTQQEDSAVYLCASSLPPGEKLFFGSGTQLSVL.

The DNA of the CDR3 is TGTGCCAGCAGCTTAGAGGTGGCCGGGGAGCAGTTCTTC. Amino acids: CASSLEVAGEQFF. This chain links TRBV11-3 with TRBJ2-1; D is ambiguous. Trimming shortened V by 0 bases and J by 10 bases, and 10 bases separated the two germline ends. From germline, CDR1 is SGHNT and CDR2 YENEEA. CDR3 length: 13 amino acids.

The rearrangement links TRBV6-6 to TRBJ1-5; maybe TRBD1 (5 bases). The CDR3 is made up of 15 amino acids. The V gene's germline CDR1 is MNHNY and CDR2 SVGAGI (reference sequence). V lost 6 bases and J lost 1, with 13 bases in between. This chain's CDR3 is CASRLDNRSNQPQHF. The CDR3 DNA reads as TGTGCCAGCAGATTGGACAACCGGAGCAATCAGCCCCAGCATTTT.

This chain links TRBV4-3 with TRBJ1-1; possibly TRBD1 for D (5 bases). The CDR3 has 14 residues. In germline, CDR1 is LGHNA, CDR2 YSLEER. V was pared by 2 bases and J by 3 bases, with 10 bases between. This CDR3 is CASSQFRGDTEAFF. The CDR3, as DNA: TGCGCCAGCAGCCAATTCCGGGGGGACACTGAAGCTTTCTTT.

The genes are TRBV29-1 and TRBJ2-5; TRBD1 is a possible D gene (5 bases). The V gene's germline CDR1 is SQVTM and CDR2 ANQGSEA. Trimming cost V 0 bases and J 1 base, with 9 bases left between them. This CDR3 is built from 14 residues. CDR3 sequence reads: CSVEEIQGQETQYF. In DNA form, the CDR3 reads TGCAGCGTTGAAGAGATCCAGGGCCAAGAGACCCAGTACTTC.

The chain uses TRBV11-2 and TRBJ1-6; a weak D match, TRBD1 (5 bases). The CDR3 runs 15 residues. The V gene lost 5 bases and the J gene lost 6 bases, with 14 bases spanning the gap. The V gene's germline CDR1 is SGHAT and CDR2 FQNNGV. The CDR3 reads CASSPGGNLNSPLHF. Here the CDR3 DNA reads TGTGCCAGCAGCCCCGGGGGGAATCTTAATTCACCCCTCCACTTT.

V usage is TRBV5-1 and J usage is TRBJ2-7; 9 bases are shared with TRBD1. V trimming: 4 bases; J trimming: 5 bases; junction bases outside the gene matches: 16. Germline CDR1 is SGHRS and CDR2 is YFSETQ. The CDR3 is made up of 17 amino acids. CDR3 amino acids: CASSLGGSRTGAHEQYF. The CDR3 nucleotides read TGCGCCAGCAGCCTGGGCGGCTCGAGGACAGGGGCCCACGAGCAGTACTTC.

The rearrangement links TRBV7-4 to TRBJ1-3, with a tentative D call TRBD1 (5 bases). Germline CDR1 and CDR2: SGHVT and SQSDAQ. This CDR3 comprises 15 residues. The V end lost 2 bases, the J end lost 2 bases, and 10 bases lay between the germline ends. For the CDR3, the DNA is TGTGCCAGCAGCTTACGGCAGGGAACTGGAAACACCATATATTTT. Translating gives CASSLRQGTGNTIYF. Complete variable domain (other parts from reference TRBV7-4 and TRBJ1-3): GAGVSQSPRYKVAKRGRDVALRCDSISGHVTLYWYRQTLGQGSEVLTYSQSDAQRDKSGRPSGRFSAERPERSVSTLKIQRTEQGDSAVYLCASSLRQGTGNTIYFGEGSWLTVV.

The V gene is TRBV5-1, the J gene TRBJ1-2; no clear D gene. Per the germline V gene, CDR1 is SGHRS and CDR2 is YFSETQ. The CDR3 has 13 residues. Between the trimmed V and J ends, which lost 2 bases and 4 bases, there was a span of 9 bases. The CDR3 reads CASSFGQSYGYTF. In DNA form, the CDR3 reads TGCGCCAGCAGCTTTGGGCAGAGCTATGGCTACACCTTC. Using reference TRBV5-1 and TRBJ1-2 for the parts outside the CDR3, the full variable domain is KAGVTQTPRYLIKTRGQQVTLSCSPISGHRSVSWYQQTPGQGLQFLFEYFSETQRNKGNFPGRFSGRQFSNSRSEMNVSTLELGDSALYLCASSFGQSYGYTFGSGTRLTVV.

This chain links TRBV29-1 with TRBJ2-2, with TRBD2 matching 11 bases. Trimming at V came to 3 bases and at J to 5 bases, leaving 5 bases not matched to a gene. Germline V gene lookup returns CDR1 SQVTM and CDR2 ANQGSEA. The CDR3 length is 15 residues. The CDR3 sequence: CSVDVLAGGTGELFF. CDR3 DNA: TGCAGCGTTGACGTCCTAGCGGGAGGAACCGGGGAGCTGTTTTTT.

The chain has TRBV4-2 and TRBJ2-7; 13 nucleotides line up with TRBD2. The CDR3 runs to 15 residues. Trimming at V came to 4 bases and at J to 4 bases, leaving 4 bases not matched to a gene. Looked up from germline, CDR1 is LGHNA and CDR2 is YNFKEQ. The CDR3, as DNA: TGTGCCAGCAGCCGCGAACTAGCGGGGGGGTACGAGCAGTACTTC. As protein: CASSRELAGGYEQYF.